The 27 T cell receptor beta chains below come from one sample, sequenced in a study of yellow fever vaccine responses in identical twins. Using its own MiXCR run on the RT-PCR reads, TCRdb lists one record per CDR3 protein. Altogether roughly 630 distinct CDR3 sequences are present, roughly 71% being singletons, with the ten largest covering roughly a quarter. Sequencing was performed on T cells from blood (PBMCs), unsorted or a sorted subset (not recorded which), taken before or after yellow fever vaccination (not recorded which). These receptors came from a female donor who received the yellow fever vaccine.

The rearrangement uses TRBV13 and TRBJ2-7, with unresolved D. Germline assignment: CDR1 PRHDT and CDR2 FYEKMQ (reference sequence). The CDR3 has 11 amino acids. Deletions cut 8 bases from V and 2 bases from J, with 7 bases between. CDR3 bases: TGTGCCAGCGACCGAGCCTACGAGCAGTACTTC. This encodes CASDRAYEQYF.

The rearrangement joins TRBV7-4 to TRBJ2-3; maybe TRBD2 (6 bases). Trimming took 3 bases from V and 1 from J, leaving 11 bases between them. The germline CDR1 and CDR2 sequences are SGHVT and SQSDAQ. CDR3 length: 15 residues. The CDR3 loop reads CASSLGGIGTDTQYF. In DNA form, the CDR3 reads TGTGCCAGCAGCTTGGGCGGGATTGGCACAGATACGCAGTATTTT. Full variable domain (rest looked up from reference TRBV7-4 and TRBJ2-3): GAGVSQSPRYKVAKRGRDVALRCDSISGHVTLYWYRQTLGQGSEVLTYSQSDAQRDKSGRPSGRFSAERPERSVSTLKIQRTEQGDSAVYLCASSLGGIGTDTQYFGPGTRLTVL.

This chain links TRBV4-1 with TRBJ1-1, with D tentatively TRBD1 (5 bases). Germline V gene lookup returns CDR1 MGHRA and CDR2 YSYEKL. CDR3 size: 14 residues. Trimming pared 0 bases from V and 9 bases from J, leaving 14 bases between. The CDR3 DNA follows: TGCGCCAGCAGCCAAGATCTGGACGGACAAAAAGCTTTCTTT. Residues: CASSQDLDGQKAFF.

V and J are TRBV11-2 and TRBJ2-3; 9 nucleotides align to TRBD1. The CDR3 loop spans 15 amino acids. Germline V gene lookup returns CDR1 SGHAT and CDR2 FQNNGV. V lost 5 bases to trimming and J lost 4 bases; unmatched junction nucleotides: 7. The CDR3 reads CASSGRTGVADTQYF. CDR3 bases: TGTGCCAGCAGCGGCCGGACAGGGGTGGCAGATACGCAGTATTTT.

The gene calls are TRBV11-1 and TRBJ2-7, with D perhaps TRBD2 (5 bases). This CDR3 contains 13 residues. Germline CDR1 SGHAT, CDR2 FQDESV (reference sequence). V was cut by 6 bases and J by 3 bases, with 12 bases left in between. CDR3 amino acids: CASRNLGSYEQYF. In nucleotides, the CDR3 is TGTGCCAGCAGAAACTTGGGGAGCTACGAGCAGTACTTC.

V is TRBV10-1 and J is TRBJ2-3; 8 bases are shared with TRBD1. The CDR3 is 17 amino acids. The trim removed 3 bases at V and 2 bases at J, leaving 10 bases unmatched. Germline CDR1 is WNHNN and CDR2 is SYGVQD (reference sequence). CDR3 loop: CASSDSWETGATDTQYF. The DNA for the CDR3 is TGCGCCAGCAGTGACTCCTGGGAGACAGGGGCCACAGATACGCAGTATTTT.

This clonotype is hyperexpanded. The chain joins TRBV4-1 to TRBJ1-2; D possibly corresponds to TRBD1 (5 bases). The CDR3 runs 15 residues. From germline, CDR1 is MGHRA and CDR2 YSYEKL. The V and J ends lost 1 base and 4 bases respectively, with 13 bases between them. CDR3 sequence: CASSQVAGTSYGYTF. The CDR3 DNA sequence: TGCGCCAGCAGCCAAGTGGCAGGGACCAGCTATGGCTACACCTTC.

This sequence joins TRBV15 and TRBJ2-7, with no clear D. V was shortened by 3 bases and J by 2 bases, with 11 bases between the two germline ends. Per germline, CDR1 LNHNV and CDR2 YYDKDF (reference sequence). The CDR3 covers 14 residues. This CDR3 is CATSSGAEPYEQYF. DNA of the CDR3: TGTGCCACCAGCAGCGGTGCGGAGCCCTACGAGCAGTACTTC.

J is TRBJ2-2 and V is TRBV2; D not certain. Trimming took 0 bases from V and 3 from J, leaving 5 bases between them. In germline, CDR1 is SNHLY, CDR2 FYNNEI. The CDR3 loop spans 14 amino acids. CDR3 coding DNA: TGTGCCAGCAGTGAAGCCCGAGACACCGGGGAGCTGTTTTTT. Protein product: CASSEARDTGELFF. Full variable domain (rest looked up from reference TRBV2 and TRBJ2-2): EPEVTQTPSHQVTQMGQEVILRCVPISNHLYFYWYRQILGQKVEFLVSFYNNEISEKSEIFDDQFSVERPDGSNFTLKIRSTKLEDSAMYFCASSEARDTGELFFGEGSRLTVL.

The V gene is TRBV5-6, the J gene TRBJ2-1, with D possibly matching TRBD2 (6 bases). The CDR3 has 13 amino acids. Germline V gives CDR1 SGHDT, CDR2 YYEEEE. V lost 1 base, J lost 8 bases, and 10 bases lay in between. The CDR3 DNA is TGTGCCAGCAGCTTGTCCGGAGGGGATGAGCAGTTCTTC. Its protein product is CASSLSGGDEQFF. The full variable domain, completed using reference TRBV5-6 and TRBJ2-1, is DAGVTQSPTHLIKTRGQQVTLRCSPKSGHDTVSWYQQALGQGPQFIFQYYEEEERQRGNFPDRFSGHQFPNYSSELNVNALLLGDSALYLCASSLSGGDEQFFGPGTRLTVL.

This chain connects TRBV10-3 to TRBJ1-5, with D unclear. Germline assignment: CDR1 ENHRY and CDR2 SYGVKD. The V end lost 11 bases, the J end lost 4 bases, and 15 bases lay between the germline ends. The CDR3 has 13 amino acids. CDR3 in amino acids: CASTERENQPQHF. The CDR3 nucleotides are TGTGCCTCTACGGAGCGGGAGAATCAGCCCCAGCATTTT.

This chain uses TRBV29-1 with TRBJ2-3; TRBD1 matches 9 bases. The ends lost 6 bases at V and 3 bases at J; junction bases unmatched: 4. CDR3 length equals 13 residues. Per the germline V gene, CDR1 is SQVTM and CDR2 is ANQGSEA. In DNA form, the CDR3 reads TGCAGCGTGGGACAGGGATCGACAGATACGCAGTATTTT. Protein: CSVGQGSTDTQYF.

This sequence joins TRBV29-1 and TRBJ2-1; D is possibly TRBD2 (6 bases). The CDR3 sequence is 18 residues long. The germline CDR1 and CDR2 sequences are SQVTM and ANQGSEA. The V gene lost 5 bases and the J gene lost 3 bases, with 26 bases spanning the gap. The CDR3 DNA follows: TGCAGCGTTCGTGTTGGGCTAGCGTCCTCGAGCGGCTACAATGAGCAGTTCTTC. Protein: CSVRVGLASSSGYNEQFF.

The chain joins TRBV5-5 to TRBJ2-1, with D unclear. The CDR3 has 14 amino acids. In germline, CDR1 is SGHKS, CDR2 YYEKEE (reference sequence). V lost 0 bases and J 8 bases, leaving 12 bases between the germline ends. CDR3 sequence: CASSLVRTSDEQFF. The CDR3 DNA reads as TGTGCCAGCAGCTTGGTTAGAACGTCGGATGAGCAGTTCTTC.

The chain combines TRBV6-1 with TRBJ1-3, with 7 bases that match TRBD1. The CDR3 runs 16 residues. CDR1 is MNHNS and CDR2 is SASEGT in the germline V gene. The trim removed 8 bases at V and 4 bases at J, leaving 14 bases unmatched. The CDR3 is CASQSPWGRGGNTIYF. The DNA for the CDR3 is TGTGCCAGCCAATCCCCCTGGGGCAGGGGGGGAAACACCATATATTTT.

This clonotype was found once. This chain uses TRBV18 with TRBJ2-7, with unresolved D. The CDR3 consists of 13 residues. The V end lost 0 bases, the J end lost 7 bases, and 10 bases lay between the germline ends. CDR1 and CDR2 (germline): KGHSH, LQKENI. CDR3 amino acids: CASSPPMTGEQYF. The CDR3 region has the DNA TGTGCCAGCTCACCACCGATGACTGGAGAGCAGTACTTC.

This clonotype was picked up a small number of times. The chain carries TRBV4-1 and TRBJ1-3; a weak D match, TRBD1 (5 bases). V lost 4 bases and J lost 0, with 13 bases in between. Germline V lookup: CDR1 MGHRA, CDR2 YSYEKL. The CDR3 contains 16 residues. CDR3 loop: CASSPSGHLSGNTIYF. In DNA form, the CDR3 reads TGCGCCAGCAGCCCTTCAGGGCACCTCTCTGGAAACACCATATATTTT.

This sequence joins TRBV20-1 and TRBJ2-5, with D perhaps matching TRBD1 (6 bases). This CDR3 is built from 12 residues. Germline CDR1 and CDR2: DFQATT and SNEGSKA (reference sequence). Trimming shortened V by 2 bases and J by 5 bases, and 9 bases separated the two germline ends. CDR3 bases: TGCAGTGCTAGAAGGGGGATGGAGACCCAGTACTTC. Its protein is CSARRGMETQYF.

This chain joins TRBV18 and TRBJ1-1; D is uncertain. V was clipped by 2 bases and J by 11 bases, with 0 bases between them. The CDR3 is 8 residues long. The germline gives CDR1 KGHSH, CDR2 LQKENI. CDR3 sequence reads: CASSPAFF. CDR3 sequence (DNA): TGTGCCAGCTCACCAGCTTTCTTT.

The CDR3 sequence: CASTSGKGHTDTQYF. As DNA, the CDR3 is TGTGCCAGCACTTCTGGCAAGGGGCACACAGATACGCAGTATTTT. The chain carries TRBV5-4 and TRBJ2-3; a weak D match, TRBD1 (5 bases). The V and J ends lost 6 bases and 2 bases respectively, with 16 bases between them. Germline assignment: CDR1 SGHNT and CDR2 YYREEE (reference sequence). The CDR3 is 15 amino acids.

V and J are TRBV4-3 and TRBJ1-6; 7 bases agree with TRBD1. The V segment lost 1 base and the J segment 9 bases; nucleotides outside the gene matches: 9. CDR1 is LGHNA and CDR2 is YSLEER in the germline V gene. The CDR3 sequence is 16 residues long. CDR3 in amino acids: CASSQGGAGGGSPLHF. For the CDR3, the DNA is TGCGCCAGCAGCCAAGGTGGGGCAGGGGGAGGTTCACCCCTCCACTTT.

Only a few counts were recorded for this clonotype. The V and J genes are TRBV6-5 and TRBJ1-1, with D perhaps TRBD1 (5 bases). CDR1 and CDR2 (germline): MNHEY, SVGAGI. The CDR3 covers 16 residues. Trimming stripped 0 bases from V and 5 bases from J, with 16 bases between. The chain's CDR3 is CASSYSNPGWHTEAFF. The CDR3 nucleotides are TGTGCCAGCAGTTACTCGAACCCAGGGTGGCATACTGAAGCTTTCTTT.

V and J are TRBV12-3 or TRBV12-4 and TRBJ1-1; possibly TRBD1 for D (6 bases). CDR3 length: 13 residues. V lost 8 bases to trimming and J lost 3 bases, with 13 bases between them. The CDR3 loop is CASRGGADTEAFF. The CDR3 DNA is TGTGCCAGCCGAGGGGGGGCAGACACTGAAGCTTTCTTT.

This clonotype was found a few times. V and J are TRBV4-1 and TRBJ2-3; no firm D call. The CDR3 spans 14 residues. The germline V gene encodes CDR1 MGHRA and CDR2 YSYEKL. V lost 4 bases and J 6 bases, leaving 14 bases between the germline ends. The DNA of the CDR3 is TGCGCCAGCAGCCGCGGCGCGGTACGTGATACGCAGTATTTT. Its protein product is CASSRGAVRDTQYF.

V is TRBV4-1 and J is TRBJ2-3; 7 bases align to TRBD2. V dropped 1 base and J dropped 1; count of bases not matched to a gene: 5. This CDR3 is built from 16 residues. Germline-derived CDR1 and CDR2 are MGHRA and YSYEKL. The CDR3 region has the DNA TGCGCCAGCAGCCAAGCCCCCGGGAGGCGCACAGATACGCAGTATTTT. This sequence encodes CASSQAPGRRTDTQYF.

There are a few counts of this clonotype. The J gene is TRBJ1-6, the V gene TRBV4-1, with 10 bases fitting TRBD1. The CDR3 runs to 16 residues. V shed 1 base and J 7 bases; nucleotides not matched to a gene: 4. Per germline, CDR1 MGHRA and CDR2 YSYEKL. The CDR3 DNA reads TGCGCCAGCAGCCAAGGTGGACAGGGGGGGAATTCACCCCTCCACTTT. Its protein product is CASSQGGQGGNSPLHF.

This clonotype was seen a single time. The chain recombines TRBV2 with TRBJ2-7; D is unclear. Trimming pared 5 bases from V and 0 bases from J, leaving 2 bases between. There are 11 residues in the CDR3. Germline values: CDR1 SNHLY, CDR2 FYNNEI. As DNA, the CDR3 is TGTGCCAGCAGTAACTCCTACGAGCAGTACTTC. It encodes CASSNSYEQYF. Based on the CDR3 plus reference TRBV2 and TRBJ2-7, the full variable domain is EPEVTQTPSHQVTQMGQEVILRCVPISNHLYFYWYRQILGQKVEFLVSFYNNEISEKSEIFDDQFSVERPDGSNFTLKIRSTKLEDSAMYFCASSNSYEQYFGPGTRLTVT.